Below, 11 T cell receptor beta chains from the same sample are listed, as sequenced in a study of blood T cell repertoires in COVID-19. Clones were sequenced by immunoSEQ multiplex PCR, and TCRdb holds only the in-frame ones, with some missing. The sample yields 150,000 or so clones, 80% seen once. The source material was PBMCs or T cells enriched from blood (not recorded which). These receptors were collected from a woman aged 55-70 years who had recovered from COVID-19.

This clone was observed many times. The V and J genes are TRBV19 and TRBJ2-2, with no clear D. The CDR3 covers 14 residues. Germline loops: CDR1 LNHDA, CDR2 SQIVND (reference sequence). V shed 6 bases and J shed 2 bases, with 10 bases lying between them. The CDR3 DNA reads as TGTGCCAGTAGCCGACAACAAAACACCGGGGAGCTGTTTTTT. This encodes CASSRQQNTGELFF.

As DNA, the CDR3 is TGTGCCAGCAGTCCGGTGACAGGGATTCGGTACGAGCAGTACTTC. Encoded protein: CASSPVTGIRYEQYF. The genes are TRBV27 and TRBJ2-7; TRBD1 matches at 7 bases. V lost 5 bases to trimming and J lost 4 bases; unmatched junction nucleotides: 11. The germline gives CDR1 MNHEY, CDR2 SMNVEV (reference sequence). The CDR3 covers 15 residues.

V gene TRBV5-1 combines with J gene TRBJ1-6; TRBD1 agrees at 7 bases. Germline V gene data show CDR1 as SGHRS and CDR2 as YFSETQ. The CDR3 covers 17 residues. With 4 bases clipped from V and 0 bases from J, the junction kept 7 bases outside the gene matches. This CDR3 reads CASSLRGQSSYNSPLHF. CDR3 coding DNA: TGCGCCAGCAGCCTTAGGGGGCAAAGCTCCTATAATTCACCCCTCCACTTT.

This clone was counted only a few times. The gene calls are TRBV6-5 and TRBJ2-7; D may be TRBD2 (5 bases). V was pared by 6 bases and J by 1 base, with 7 bases between. The CDR3 totals 12 residues. The germline V gene encodes CDR1 MNHEY and CDR2 SVGAGI. The CDR3 nucleotides are TGTGCCAGCAGGGAGGTATCCTACGAGCAGTACTTC. Amino acids: CASREVSYEQYF.

This clone has only one observation. V gene TRBV2 combines with J gene TRBJ1-2; 7 positions agree with TRBD1. Germline-derived CDR1 and CDR2 are SNHLY and FYNNEI. V trimming: 7 bases; J trimming: 4 bases; junction bases outside the gene matches: 12. The CDR3 sequence is 15 residues long. CDR3 DNA: TGTGCCAGCAAACAGGGGATGACTGAGGGCTATGGCTACACCTTC. Translation gives CASKQGMTEGYGYTF.

The chain carries TRBV19 and TRBJ2-2; tentative D call: TRBD2 (5 bases). Germline CDR1 and CDR2: LNHDA and SQIVND (reference sequence). CDR3 length equals 14 residues. The germline V and J ends were trimmed by 6 bases and 0 bases, with 8 bases remaining between them. In nucleotides, the CDR3 is TGTGCCAGTAGAGTCGGGGCGAACACCGGGGAGCTGTTTTTT. This codes for CASRVGANTGELFF.

Note on this clone: Distinct nucleotide sequences in the sample also encode this CDR3. The rearrangement joins TRBV15 to TRBJ1-2; TRBD1 aligns across 7 bases. Germline lookup yields CDR1 LNHNV and CDR2 YYDKDF (reference sequence). This CDR3 is built from 14 residues. After removal of 3 bases from V and 4 bases from J, the junction contained 5 bases not matched to a gene. The CDR3 protein is CATSREQGLYGYTF. As DNA, the CDR3 is TGTGCCACCAGCAGGGAACAGGGGCTCTATGGCTACACCTTC.

The chain is built from TRBV9 and TRBJ1-6; D remains unclear. Trimming took off 0 bases at V and 9 bases at J, with 13 bases between the two ends. Germline V gives CDR1 SGDLS, CDR2 YYNGEE. CDR3 length: 15 residues. This CDR3 is CASSVATAGSSPLHF. The CDR3 DNA is TGTGCCAGCAGCGTAGCTACAGCCGGGAGTTCACCCCTCCACTTT.

This chain uses TRBV19 with TRBJ1-3; 8 nucleotides match TRBD1. Germline CDR1 and CDR2: LNHDA and SQIVND (reference sequence). The length of the CDR3 is 13 residues. V shed 6 bases, J shed 2 bases, and the junction held 0 bases outside the gene matches. The CDR3 DNA sequence: TGTGCCAGTAGGACAGGGGCTGGAAACACCATATATTTT. As protein: CASRTGAGNTIYF.

This clone was recorded once. The rearrangement links TRBV6-5 to TRBJ1-2; D may be TRBD1 (6 bases). Germline V gene lookup returns CDR1 MNHEY and CDR2 SVGAGI. V shed 8 bases and J shed 4 bases, with 14 bases lying between them. This CDR3 has 13 amino acids. CDR3 loop: CASLWQGLYGYTF. The CDR3 region has the DNA TGTGCCAGCCTGTGGCAGGGGCTCTATGGCTACACCTTC.

The CDR3, as DNA: TGTGCCAGCAGCTCCCGGAGCGGGGGGGCCACAGATACGCAGTATTTT. Translation gives CASSSRSGGATDTQYF. V is TRBV7-3 and J is TRBJ2-3, with 10 positions matching TRBD2. CDR3 length equals 16 residues. The germline gives CDR1 SGHTA, CDR2 FQGTGA. V lost 4 bases to trimming and J lost 2 bases; unmatched junction nucleotides: 6.